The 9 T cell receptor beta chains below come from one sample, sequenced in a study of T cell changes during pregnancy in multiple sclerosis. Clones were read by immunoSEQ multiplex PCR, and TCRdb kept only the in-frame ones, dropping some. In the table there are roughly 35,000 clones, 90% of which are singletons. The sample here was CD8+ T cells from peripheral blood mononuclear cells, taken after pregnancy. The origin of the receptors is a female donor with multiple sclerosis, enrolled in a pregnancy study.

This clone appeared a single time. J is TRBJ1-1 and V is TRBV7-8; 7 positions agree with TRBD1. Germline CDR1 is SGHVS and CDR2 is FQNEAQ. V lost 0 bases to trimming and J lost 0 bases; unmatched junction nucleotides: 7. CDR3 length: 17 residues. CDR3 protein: CASSLARDRPMNTEAFF. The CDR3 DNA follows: TGTGCCAGCAGCTTAGCTAGGGACAGACCCATGAACACTGAAGCTTTCTTT.

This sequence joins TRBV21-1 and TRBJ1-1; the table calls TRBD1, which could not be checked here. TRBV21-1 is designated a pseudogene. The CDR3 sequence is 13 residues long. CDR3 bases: TGTGCCAGCAGCCAGGGTGGCGTCAAGGAAGCTTTCTTT. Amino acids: CASSQGGVKEAFF.

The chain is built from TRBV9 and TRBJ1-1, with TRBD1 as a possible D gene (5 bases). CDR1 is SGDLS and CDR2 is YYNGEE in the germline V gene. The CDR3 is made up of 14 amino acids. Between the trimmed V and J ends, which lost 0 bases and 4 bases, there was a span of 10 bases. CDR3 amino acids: CASSVGQKPTEAFF. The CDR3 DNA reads TGTGCCAGCAGCGTAGGACAGAAACCCACTGAAGCTTTCTTT.

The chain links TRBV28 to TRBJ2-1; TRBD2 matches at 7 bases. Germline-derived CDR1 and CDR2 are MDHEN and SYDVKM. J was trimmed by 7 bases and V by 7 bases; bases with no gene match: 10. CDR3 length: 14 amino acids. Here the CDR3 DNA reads TGTGCCAGCACCCATGGACTAGTGAGGAATGAGCAGTTCTTC. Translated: CASTHGLVRNEQFF.

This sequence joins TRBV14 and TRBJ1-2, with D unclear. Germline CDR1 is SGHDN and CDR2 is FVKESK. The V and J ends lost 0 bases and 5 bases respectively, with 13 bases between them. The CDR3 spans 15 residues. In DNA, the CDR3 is TGTGCCAGCAGCCAAGATCCCCCCCGAGGGTATGGCTACACCTTC. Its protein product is CASSQDPPRGYGYTF.

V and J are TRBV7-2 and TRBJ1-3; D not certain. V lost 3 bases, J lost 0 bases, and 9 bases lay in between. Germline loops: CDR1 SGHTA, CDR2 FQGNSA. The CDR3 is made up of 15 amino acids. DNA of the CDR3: TGTGCCAGCAGCTTTTACAGCCTCTCTGGAAACACCATATATTTT. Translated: CASSFYSLSGNTIYF.

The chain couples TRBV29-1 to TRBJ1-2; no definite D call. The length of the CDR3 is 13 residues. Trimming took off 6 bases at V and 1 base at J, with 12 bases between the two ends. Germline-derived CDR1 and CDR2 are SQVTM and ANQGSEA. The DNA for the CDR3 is TGCAGCGTATCGCCTACTGATAACTATGGCTACACCTTC. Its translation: CSVSPTDNYGYTF.

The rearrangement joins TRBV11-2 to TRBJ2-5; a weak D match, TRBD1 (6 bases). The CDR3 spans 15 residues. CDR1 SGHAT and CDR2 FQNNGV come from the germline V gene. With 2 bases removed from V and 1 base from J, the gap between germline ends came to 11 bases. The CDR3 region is CASSLMTTGQETQYF. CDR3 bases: TGTGCCAGCAGCTTAATGACGACAGGCCAAGAGACCCAGTACTTC.

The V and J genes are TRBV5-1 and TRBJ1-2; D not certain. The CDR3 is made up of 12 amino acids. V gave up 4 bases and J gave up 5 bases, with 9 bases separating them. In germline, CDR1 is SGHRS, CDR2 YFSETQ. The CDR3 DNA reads TGCGCCAGCAGCGAGACTGGGTATGGCTACACCTTC. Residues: CASSETGYGYTF.